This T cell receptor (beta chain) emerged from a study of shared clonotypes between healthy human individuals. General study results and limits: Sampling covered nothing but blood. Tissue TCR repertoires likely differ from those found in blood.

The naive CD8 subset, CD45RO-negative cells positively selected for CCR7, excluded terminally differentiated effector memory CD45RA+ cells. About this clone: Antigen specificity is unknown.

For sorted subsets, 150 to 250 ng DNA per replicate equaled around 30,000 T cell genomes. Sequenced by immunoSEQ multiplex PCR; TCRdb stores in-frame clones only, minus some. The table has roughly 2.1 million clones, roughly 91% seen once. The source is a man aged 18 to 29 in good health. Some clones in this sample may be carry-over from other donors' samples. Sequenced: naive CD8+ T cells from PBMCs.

CDR3 bases: TGTGCCAGCAGCGTAGCTACTCCAGGCGCCTACAATGAGCAGTTCTTC. Translating gives CASSVATPGAYNEQFF. The V and J genes are TRBV9 and TRBJ2-1; D is uncertain. V gave up 0 bases and J gave up 2 bases, with 12 bases separating them. The germline V gene has CDR1 SGDLS and CDR2 YYNGEE. The CDR3 length is 16 residues. Full variable domain (missing parts from reference TRBV9 and TRBJ2-1): DSGVTQTPKHLITATGQRVTLRCSPRSGDLSVYWYQQSLDQGLQFLIQYYNGEERAKGNILERFSAQQFPDLHSELNLSSLELGDSALYFCASSVATPGAYNEQFFGPGTRLTVL.